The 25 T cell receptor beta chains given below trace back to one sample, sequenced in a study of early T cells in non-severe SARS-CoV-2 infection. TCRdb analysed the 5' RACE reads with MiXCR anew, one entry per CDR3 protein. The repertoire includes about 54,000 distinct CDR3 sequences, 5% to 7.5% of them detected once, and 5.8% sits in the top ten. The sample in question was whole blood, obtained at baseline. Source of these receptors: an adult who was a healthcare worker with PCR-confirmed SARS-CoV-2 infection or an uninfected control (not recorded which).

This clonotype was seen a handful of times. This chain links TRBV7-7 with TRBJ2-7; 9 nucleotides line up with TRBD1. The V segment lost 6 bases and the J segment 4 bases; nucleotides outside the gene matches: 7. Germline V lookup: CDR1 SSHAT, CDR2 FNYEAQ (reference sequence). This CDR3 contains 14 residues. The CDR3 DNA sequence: TGTGCCAGCAGTCCCGGGACAGGGTTGTACGAGCAGTACTTC. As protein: CASSPGTGLYEQYF.

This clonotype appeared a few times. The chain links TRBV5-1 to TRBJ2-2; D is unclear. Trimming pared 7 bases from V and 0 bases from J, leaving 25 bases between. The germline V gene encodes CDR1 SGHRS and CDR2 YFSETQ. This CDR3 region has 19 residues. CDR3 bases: TGCGCCAGCGGGTCCGGATTTATACCGTTGGCCTCGAACACCGGGGAGCTGTTTTTT. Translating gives CASGSGFIPLASNTGELFF. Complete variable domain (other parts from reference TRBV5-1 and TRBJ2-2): KAGVTQTPRYLIKTRGQQVTLSCSPISGHRSVSWYQQTPGQGLQFLFEYFSETQRNKGNFPGRFSGRQFSNSRSEMNVSTLELGDSALYLCASGSGFIPLASNTGELFFGEGSRLTVL.

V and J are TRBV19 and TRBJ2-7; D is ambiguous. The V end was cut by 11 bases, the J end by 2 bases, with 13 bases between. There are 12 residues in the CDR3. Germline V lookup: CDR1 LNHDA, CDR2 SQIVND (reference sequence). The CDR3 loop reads CALKGFTYEQYF. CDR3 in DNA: TGTGCCCTGAAGGGCTTTACCTACGAGCAGTACTTC.

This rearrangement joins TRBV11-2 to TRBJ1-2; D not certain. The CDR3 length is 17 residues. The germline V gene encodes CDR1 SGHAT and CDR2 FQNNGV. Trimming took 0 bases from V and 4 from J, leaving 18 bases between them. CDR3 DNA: TGTGCCAGCAGCTTAGAATCAGGCTGGTACGGTGGCTATGGCTACACCTTC. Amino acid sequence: CASSLESGWYGGYGYTF.

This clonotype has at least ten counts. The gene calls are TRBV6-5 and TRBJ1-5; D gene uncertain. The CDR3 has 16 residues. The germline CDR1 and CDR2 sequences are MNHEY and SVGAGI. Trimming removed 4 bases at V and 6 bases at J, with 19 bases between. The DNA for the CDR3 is TGTGCCAGCAGTTTGCGATTCGACGTCTCGAGTCAGCCCCAGCATTTT. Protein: CASSLRFDVSSQPQHF.

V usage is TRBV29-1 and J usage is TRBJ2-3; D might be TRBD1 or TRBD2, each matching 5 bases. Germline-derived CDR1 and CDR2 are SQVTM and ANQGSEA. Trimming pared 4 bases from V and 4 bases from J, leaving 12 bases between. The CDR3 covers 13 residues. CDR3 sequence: CSVGGYGADTQYF. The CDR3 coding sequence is TGCAGCGTTGGGGGCTACGGGGCAGATACGCAGTATTTT.

As DNA, the CDR3 is TGTGCCACCCGGGGAGGAGATACGCAGTATTTT. Amino acids: CATRGGDTQYF. The chain links TRBV6-5 to TRBJ2-3; weak D call: TRBD2 (6 bases). Looked up from germline, CDR1 is MNHEY and CDR2 is SVGAGI. The CDR3 totals 11 residues. V lost 10 bases and J lost 5, with 10 bases in between.

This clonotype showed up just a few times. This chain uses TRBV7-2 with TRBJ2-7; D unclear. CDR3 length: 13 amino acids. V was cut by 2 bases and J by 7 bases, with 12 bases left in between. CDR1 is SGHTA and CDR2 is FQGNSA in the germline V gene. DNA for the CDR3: TGTGCCAGCAGCTTACCCCCAATTGGTGAGCAGTACTTC. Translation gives CASSLPPIGEQYF.

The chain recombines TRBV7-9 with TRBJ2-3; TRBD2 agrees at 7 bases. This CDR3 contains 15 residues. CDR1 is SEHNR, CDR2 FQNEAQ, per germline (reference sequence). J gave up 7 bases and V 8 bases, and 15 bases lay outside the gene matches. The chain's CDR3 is CASLGRSGSLHTQYF. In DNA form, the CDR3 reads TGTGCCAGCCTCGGGCGTAGCGGGTCTTTACATACGCAGTATTTT.

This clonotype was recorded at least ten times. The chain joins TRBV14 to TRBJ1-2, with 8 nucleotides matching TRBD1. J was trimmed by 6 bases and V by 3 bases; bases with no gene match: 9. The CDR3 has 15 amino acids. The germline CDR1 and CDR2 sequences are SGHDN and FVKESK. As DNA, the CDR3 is TGTGCCAGCAGCCAGTTTCAGGGGGCGCCTAATGGCTACACCTTC. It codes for CASSQFQGAPNGYTF.

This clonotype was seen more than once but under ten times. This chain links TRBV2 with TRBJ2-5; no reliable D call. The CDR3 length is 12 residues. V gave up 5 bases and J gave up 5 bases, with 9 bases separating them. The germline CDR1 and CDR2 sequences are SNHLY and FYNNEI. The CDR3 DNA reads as TGTGCCAGCAGTCAGAGTGGGGAGACCCAGTACTTC. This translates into CASSQSGETQYF.

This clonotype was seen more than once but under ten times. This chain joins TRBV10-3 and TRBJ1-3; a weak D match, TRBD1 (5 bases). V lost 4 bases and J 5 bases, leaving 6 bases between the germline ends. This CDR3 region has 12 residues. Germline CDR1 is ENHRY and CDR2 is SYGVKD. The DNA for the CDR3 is TGTGCCATCAGTGTGGACAGAAACACCATATATTTT. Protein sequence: CAISVDRNTIYF.

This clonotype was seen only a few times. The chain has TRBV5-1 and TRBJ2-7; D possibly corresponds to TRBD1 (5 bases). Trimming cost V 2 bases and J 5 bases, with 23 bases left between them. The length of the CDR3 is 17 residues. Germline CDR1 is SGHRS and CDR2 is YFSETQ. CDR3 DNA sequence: TGCGCCAGCAGCTTATATAGGGCAGGGAAGGTCGAGAACGAGCAGTACTTC. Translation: CASSLYRAGKVENEQYF.

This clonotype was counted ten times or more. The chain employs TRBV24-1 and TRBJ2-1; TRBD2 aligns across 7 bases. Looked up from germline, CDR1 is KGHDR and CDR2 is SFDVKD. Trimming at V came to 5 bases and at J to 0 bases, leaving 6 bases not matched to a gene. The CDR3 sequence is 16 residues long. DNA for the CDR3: TGTGCCACCAGTGCGCAGGGAGGGAGCTCCTACAATGAGCAGTTCTTC. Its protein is CATSAQGGSSYNEQFF.

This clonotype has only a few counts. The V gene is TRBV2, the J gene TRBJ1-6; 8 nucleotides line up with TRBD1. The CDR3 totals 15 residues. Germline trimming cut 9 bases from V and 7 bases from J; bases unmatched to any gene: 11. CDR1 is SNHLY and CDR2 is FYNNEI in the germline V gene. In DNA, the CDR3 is TGTGCCAGTTATAACACAGGGGGTTCGAATTCACCCCTCCACTTT. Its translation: CASYNTGGSNSPLHF.

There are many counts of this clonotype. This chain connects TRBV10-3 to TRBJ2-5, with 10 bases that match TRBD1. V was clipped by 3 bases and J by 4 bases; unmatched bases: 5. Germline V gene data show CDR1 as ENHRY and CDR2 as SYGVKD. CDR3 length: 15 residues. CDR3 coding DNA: TGTGCCATCAGTGAAGGGACAGGGGACCTAGAGACCCAGTACTTC. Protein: CAISEGTGDLETQYF.

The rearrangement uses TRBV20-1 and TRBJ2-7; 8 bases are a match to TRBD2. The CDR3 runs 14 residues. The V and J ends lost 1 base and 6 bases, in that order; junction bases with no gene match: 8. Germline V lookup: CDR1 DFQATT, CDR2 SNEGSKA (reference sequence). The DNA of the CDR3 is TGCAGTGCTAGAGCCCGTAGCGGGGTTGGCGAGCAGTACTTC. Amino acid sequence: CSARARSGVGEQYF.

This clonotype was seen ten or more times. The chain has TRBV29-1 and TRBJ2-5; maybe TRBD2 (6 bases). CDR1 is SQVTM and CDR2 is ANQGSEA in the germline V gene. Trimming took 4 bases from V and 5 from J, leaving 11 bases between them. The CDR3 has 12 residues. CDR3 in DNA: TGCAGCGTTGTAGGACGGGAGGAGACCCAGTACTTC. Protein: CSVVGREETQYF.

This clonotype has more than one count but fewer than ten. As DNA, the CDR3 is TGTGCCAGCAGTTGGTCCGGGACTAGCGGGGGGTTCGGCATTCAGTACTTC. This sequence encodes CASSWSGTSGGFGIQYF. The V gene is TRBV27, the J gene TRBJ2-4; 15 nucleotides agree with TRBD2. The CDR3 contains 17 residues. V lost 4 bases, J lost 9 bases, and 10 bases stayed unmatched. Germline V lookup: CDR1 MNHEY, CDR2 SMNVEV (reference sequence).

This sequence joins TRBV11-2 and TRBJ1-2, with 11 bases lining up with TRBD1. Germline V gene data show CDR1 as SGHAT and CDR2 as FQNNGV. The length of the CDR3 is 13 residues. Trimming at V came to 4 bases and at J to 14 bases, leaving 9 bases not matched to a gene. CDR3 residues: CASSSGQGVSRTF. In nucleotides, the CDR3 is TGTGCCAGCAGCTCGGGACAGGGGGTATCTAGGACCTTC.

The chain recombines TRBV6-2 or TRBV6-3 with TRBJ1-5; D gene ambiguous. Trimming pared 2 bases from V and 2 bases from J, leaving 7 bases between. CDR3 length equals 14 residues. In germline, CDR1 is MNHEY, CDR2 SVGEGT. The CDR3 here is CASSYVWGNQPQHF. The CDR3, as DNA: TGTGCCAGCAGTTACGTGTGGGGCAATCAGCCCCAGCATTTT.

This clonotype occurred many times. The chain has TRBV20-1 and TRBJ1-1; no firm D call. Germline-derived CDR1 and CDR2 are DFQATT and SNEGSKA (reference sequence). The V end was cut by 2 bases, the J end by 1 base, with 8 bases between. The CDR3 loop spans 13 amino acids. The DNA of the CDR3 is TGCAGTGCTAGATCGCAGCCGAACACTGAAGCTTTCTTT. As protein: CSARSQPNTEAFF.

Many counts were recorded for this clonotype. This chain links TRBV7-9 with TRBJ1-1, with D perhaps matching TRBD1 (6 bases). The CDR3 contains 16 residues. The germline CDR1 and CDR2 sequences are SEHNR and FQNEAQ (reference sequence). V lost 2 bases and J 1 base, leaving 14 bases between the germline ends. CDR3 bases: TGTGCCAGCAGCTTAAGGCTGGCAGGGGAGAACACTGAAGCTTTCTTT. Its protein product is CASSLRLAGENTEAFF. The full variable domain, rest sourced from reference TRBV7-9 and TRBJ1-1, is DTGVSQNPRHKITKRGQNVTFRCDPISEHNRLYWYRQTLGQGPEFLTYFQNEAQLEKSRLLSDRFSAERPKGSFSTLEIQRTEQGDSAMYLCASSLRLAGENTEAFFGQGTRLTVV.

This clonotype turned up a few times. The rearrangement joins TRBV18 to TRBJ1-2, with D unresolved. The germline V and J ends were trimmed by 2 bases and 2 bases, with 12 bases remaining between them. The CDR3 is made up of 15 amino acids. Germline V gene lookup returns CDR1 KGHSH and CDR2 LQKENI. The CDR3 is CASSPAGSGNYGYTF. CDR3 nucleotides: TGTGCCAGCTCACCAGCGGGGTCCGGAAACTATGGCTACACCTTC. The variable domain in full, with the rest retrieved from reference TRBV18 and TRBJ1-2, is NAGVMQNPRHLVRRRGQEARLRCSPMKGHSHVYWYRQLPEEGLKFMVYLQKENIIDESGMPKERFSAEFPKEGPSILRIQQVVRGDSAAYFCASSPAGSGNYGYTFGSGTRLTVV.

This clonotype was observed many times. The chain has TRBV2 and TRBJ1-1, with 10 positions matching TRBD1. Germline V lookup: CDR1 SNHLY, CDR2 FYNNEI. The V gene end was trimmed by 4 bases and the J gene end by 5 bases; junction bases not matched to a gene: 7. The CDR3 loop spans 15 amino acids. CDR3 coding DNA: TGTGCCAGCAGTGGGACGGGACAGGGGAGAACTGAAGCTTTCTTT. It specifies CASSGTGQGRTEAFF.